Listed below are T cell receptor beta chains from one sample, sequenced in a study of T-cell memory formation after mild COVID-19. TCRdb re-called the 5' RACE reads with MiXCR, one entry per CDR3 protein. The sample carries around 300,000 distinct CDR3 sequences, 13% recorded once. The sequenced sample consisted of PBMCs or a T cell subset sorted from them (not recorded which). These receptors were collected from a man aged 18 to 35 who had mild COVID-19 (a few samples of this study predate the infection). Cell type and time point are not known. Both conserved end residues are part of each CDR3.

>TRBV18|TRBJ1-2
CASSPTTKGTYGYTF
>TRBV10-3|TRBJ2-3
CAISESTRGGAGDTQYF
>TRBV6-4|TRBJ1-5
CASSDSAGQPQHF
>TRBV6-2/TRBV6-3|TRBJ1-5
CASSRLGQPQHF
>TRBV18|TRBJ1-2
CASSNQGDNYGYTF
>TRBV7-9|TRBJ2-5
CASSRVPETQYF
>TRBV4-3|TRBJ2-7
CASSQDSNYEQYF
>TRBV18|TRBJ1-6
CASSPPESTGAIIRLHF
>TRBV6-1|TRBJ1-5
CASSPMTSGSNQPQHF
>TRBV7-2|TRBJ1-5
CASSLGHTAPQHF
>TRBV6-6|TRBJ2-4
CATQTYSPAKNIQYF
>TRBV29-1|TRBJ1-2
CSARDRVPNYGYTF
>TRBV12-3/TRBV12-4|TRBJ1-5
CASSLGAVDRLPQHF
>TRBV6-5|TRBJ2-1
CASSHPASGGDHPYYNEQFF
>TRBV7-9|TRBJ2-6
CASSSQGAGANVLTF
>TRBV7-8|TRBJ1-1
CASSSYRGHTEAFF
>TRBV14|TRBJ2-1
CASSHLLSGYNEQFF
>TRBV4-1|TRBJ2-2
CASSQDTEGRAGELFF
>TRBV29-1|TRBJ1-2
CSVADRVAGYTF
>TRBV20-1|TRBJ1-2
CSASAGQGADGYTF
>TRBV7-3|TRBJ2-3
CASSALGQSSSTDTQYF
>TRBV12-3/TRBV12-4|TRBJ2-7
CASRPGQPGEQYF
>TRBV7-2|TRBJ2-7
CASSSARTGEQYF
>TRBV7-3|TRBJ1-1
CASSFVVGEAFF
>TRBV15|TRBJ2-6
CATSAQMGRSGANVLTF
>TRBV5-1|TRBJ1-5
CASRPGGTAGNQPQHF
>TRBV7-7|TRBJ2-1
CASSPVVGSYNEQFF
>TRBV19|TRBJ2-1
CASSIWENEQFF
>TRBV9|TRBJ2-7
CASSVRSGYGEQYF
>TRBV5-1|TRBJ2-6
CASSPTDSGANVLTF
>TRBV7-9|TRBJ1-6
CASSLRRDSPLHF
>TRBV12-3/TRBV12-4|TRBJ2-1
CASSPDSSLYNEQFF
>TRBV7-6|TRBJ2-2
CASSFGGTGGTGELFF
>TRBV2|TRBJ2-1
CASNTGTSDYNEQFF
>TRBV5-5|TRBJ1-5
CASTDSPGKNQPQHF
>TRBV6-6|TRBJ1-1
CASGDRAGTEAFF